Listed below are T cell receptor beta chains from one sample, sequenced in a study of early T cells in non-severe SARS-CoV-2 infection. TCRdb re-called the 5' RACE reads with MiXCR, one entry per CDR3 protein. The sample contains approximately 56,000 distinct CDR3 sequences, 11% of which appear only once. Sequenced sample: whole blood. The receptors shown here come from an adult who was a healthcare worker with PCR-confirmed SARS-CoV-2 infection or an uninfected control (not recorded which). Each CDR3 is given with its conserved first and last residue. Fields, in order: CDR3 DNA, CDR3 protein, V gene, clone size, D gene, J gene. A D gene is named only where the DNA matches it firmly. Clone size, where shown, is once, few, many, or a class for clones that have expanded.

TGTGCCAGCAGTCCGGGACTGAGAGTTTACGAGCAGTACTTC,CASSPGLRVYEQYF,TRBV27,.,.,TRBJ2-7
TGCGCCAGCAGCTTGCGCCCGGGGGCCGGGGAGCTGTTTTTT,CASSLRPGAGELFF,TRBV5-1,.,.,TRBJ2-2
TGTGCCAGCAGCCTCAACAGGGACAATGAGCAGTTCTTC,CASSLNRDNEQFF,TRBV3-1,.,.,TRBJ2-1
TGCAGCGCCGCTCTCCAGAACACAGATACGCAGTATTTT,CSAALQNTDTQYF,TRBV29-1,many,.,TRBJ2-3
TGTGCCAGCGGGGGATCGGGACAGGGCTATCGTTCACCCCTCCACTTT,CASGGSGQGYRSPLHF,TRBV2,many,TRBD1,TRBJ1-6
TGTGCCAGTAGCCCTTTTTGGGACAGGGGTTGGACCGGGGAGCTGTTTTTT,CASSPFWDRGWTGELFF,TRBV19,.,TRBD1,TRBJ2-2
TGTGCCAGCAGTCTTAGCGGGGGTTCCTACGAGCAGTACTTC,CASSLSGGSYEQYF,TRBV12-3/TRBV12-4,many,TRBD2,TRBJ2-7
TGCAGCGCCGGGGGGACAGGTATGGCTGAAGCTTTCTTT,CSAGGTGMAEAFF,TRBV29-1,many,TRBD1,TRBJ1-1
TGCAGCGTTGCAGGGACAGGGGGTTCTATGAACACTGAAGCTTTCTTT,CSVAGTGGSMNTEAFF,TRBV29-1,many,TRBD1,TRBJ1-1
TGCAGTGCTCGCCTCTACGAGCAGTACTTC,CSARLYEQYF,TRBV20-1,many,.,TRBJ2-7
TGTGCCAGCAGTTTGAACAGGCCTGGCTTCACAGATACGCAGTATTTT,CASSLNRPGFTDTQYF,TRBV12-3/TRBV12-4,few,.,TRBJ2-3
TGTGCCAGCAGCTTAATCGGCGGACGCTACGAGCAGTACTTC,CASSLIGGRYEQYF,TRBV7-2,many,.,TRBJ2-7
TGTGCCAGCAGTTTCCGACAGATCATGAACACTGAAGCTTTCTTT,CASSFRQIMNTEAFF,TRBV12-3/TRBV12-4,.,.,TRBJ1-1
TGCAGTGCGAGTGGACAGGGGGCGTTTGGCTACACCTTC,CSASGQGAFGYTF,TRBV20-1,few,TRBD1,TRBJ1-2
TGTGCCAGCACTGAGGGGGGAAGCTATGGCTACACCTTC,CASTEGGSYGYTF,TRBV6-5,.,.,TRBJ1-2
TGTGCCAGCAGCTTAGGAGCAGACGGGACCCAGTACTTC,CASSLGADGTQYF,TRBV7-9,medium-sized,.,TRBJ2-5
TGTGCCAGCAGCTCCGCGGCGCGCACAGATACGCAGTATTTT,CASSSAARTDTQYF,TRBV7-2,many,.,TRBJ2-3
TGTGCCAGCAGTAGTAACCTCTTGAACACTGAAGCTTTCTTT,CASSSNLLNTEAFF,TRBV6-2/TRBV6-3,.,.,TRBJ1-1
TGTGCCAGCAGCCTAGACTACCGCTCCAATGAGCAGTTCTTC,CASSLDYRSNEQFF,TRBV7-3,many,.,TRBJ2-1
TGTGCCAGCAGCTTGGCAGGTTCTGGGGCCAACGTCCTGACTTTC,CASSLAGSGANVLTF,TRBV5-5,.,.,TRBJ2-6
TGTGCCAGCTCGAGGCGGGAGGGCCTAAACACCGGGGAGCTGTTTTTT,CASSRREGLNTGELFF,TRBV9,many,TRBD2,TRBJ2-2
TGTGCCAGCAGGCCCGCCGTAGCCCAGTACTTC,CASRPAVAQYF,TRBV6-1,many,.,TRBJ2-5
TGCAGTGCTAGAGGGGTTGGGGACTCTTACAATGAGCAGTTCTTC,CSARGVGDSYNEQFF,TRBV20-1,few,.,TRBJ2-1
TGTGCCAGCAGCTTAGAGAGACTAGCGGGAGCCTTCAATGAGCAGTTCTTC,CASSLERLAGAFNEQFF,TRBV7-9,many,TRBD2,TRBJ2-1
TGTGCCAATTCCCGCCCCGGTGAGCAGTTCTTC,CANSRPGEQFF,TRBV5-4,few,.,TRBJ2-1
TGTGCCAGCAGCTTAGATCGACTAACTAGCGGGGGGCGGAACACCGGGGAGCTGTTTTTT,CASSLDRLTSGGRNTGELFF,TRBV11-2,many,TRBD2,TRBJ2-2
TGCGCCAGCAGCTCGGGATCTTATCAAGAGACCCAGTACTTC,CASSSGSYQETQYF,TRBV5-1,few,.,TRBJ2-5
TGCAGTGCTAGAGATCCGGCGGCAGGAAAAAGCAGGGGCTACACCTTC,CSARDPAAGKSRGYTF,TRBV20-1,few,.,TRBJ1-2
TGTGCCAGCAGTGGGACAGGCCTCTACAATGAGCAGTTCTTC,CASSGTGLYNEQFF,TRBV6-5,.,TRBD1,TRBJ2-1
TGTGCCAGCAGCAAATTCGTCCGGGTTTTGATAGAGCCCCAGCATTTT,CASSKFVRVLIEPQHF,TRBV21-1,many,.,TRBJ1-5
TGCAGTGCTAGACCGGCCTTGTGGGGCGCAAGGGACACTGAAGCTTTCTTT,CSARPALWGARDTEAFF,TRBV20-1,few,.,TRBJ1-1
TGTGCCGCAGCCTCAGGGCGGGAGGGCGAGCAGTACTTC,CAAASGREGEQYF,TRBV2,few,TRBD2,TRBJ2-7
TGTGCCAGCTCACCATTAGACAGAACTAGCTACGAGCAGTACTTC,CASSPLDRTSYEQYF,TRBV18,many,.,TRBJ2-7
TGTGCCAGCTCTCAAGGGACAGGGGGAAATGAGCAGTTCTTC,CASSQGTGGNEQFF,TRBV7-9,many,TRBD1,TRBJ2-1
TGCAGCGTGGTACCTAGCGGATCCTACGAGCAGTACTTC,CSVVPSGSYEQYF,TRBV29-1,.,TRBD2,TRBJ2-7
TGTGCCAGCCACACTAGCGGCCGCACAGATACGCAGTATTTT,CASHTSGRTDTQYF,TRBV28,many,TRBD2,TRBJ2-3
TGTGCCAGCAGGGCAAGCGGGGGGGCTGACAATGAGCAGTTCTTC,CASRASGGADNEQFF,TRBV2,.,TRBD2,TRBJ2-1